This T cell receptor beta chain appears in the sequencing data of a study of high-grade serous ovarian cancer treatment subgroups. Tumor tissue was taken before any definitive surgery or chemotherapy was given. The CDR3 loop spans 13 amino acids. Germline V CDR1 and CDR2: GTSNPN, SVGIG (reference sequence). The table came from immunoSEQ multiplex PCR; TCRdb's copy has only in-frame clones and leaves some out. The data show about 12,000 clones, with around 90% seen just once and approximately 2.9% held by the top ten. The source is a human donor with high-grade serous ovarian cancer. Sequenced material: tumor tissue. The rearrangement joins TRBV30 to TRBJ2-5; D not resolved. The closer fit of TRBJ2-7 to the DNA end suggests the J call may be wrong. CDR3 loop: CAWSSGNSYEQYF. The CDR3 bases are TGTGCCTGGAGTTCTGGGAACTCCTACGAGCAGTACTTC.